Included here is one T cell receptor beta chain sequence, with context. The repertoire was sequenced with immunoSEQ multiplex PCR; TCRdb's copy has only in-frame clones and lacks some. The table has some 320,000 clones, 89% seen once. This entry is derived from a study of blood T cell repertoires in COVID-19. CDR3 length equals 14 residues. CDR1 is LGHDT and CDR2 is YNNKEL in the germline V gene (reference sequence). V lost 4 bases to trimming and J lost 6 bases; unmatched junction nucleotides: 7. Participants reported their clinical history, and cohort assignment relied on those reports. Sequencing was carried out using PBMCs or T cells enriched from blood (not recorded which). The J gene is TRBJ2-3, the V gene TRBV3-1 (or the pseudogene TRBV3-2); 7 bases map to TRBD2. The sequence was collected from a man between 60 and 70 years old who had recovered from COVID-19. CDR3 DNA sequence: TGTGCCAGCAGCCGCGGACTAGTGCGCGATACGCAGTATTTT. Amino acids: CASSRGLVRDTQYF.